This T cell receptor beta chain originates from a study of cytomegalovirus exposure and HLA in healthy donors. Study-wide points: In a later analysis, TCR beta V- and J-gene trimming showed a link to a missense DCLRE1C variant. A previous analysis found most TCR beta V segments productive roughly 87% or roughly 30% of the time.

Primers: 60 Vbeta forward and 13 Jbeta reverse. The assay was immunoSEQ multiplex PCR, and TCRdb's table has in-frame clones only and misses some. The repertoire holds 110,000 or so clones, around 77% seen once, with approximately 5% in the top ten. A note on this clone: The target antigen is unknown.

The sequence was collected from a woman aged 30 to 39 in good health and CMV-seropositive. Sample: PBMCs.

The CDR3 sequence is CAISVLGRKETQYF. CDR3 DNA sequence: TGTGCCATCTCAGTACTGGGGAGGAAAGAGACCCAGTACTTC. The chain is built from TRBV10-3 and TRBJ2-5; TRBD2 is a possible D gene (6 bases). With 8 bases removed from V and 3 bases from J, the gap between germline ends came to 16 bases. CDR3 size: 14 residues. Germline assignment: CDR1 ENHRY and CDR2 SYGVKD.